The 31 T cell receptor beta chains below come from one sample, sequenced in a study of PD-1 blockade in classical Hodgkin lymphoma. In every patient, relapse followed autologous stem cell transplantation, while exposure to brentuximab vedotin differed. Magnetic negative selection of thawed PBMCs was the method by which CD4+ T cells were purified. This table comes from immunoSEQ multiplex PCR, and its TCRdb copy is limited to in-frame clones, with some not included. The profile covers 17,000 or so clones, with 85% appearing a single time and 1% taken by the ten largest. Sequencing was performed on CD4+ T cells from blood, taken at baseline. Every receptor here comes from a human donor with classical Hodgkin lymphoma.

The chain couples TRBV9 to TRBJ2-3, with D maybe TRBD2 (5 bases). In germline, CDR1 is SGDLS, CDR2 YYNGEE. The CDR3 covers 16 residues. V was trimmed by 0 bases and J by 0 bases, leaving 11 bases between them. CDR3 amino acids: CASSVDGGPSTDTQYF. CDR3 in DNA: TGTGCCAGCAGCGTAGACGGCGGGCCTAGCACAGATACGCAGTATTTT.

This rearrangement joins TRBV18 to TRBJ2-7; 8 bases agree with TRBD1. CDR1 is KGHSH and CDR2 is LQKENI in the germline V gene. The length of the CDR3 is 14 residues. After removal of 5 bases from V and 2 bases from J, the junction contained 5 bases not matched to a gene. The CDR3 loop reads CASSFGTGTYEQYF. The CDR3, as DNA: TGTGCCAGCTCATTCGGGACAGGAACCTACGAGCAGTACTTC.

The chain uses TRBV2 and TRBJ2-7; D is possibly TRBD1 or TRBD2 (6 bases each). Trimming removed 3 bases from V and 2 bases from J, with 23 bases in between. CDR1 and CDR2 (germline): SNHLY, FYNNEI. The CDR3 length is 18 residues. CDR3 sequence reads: CASSDWVRGHSGPYEQYF. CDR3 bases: TGTGCCAGCAGTGATTGGGTCCGGGGGCACTCGGGTCCCTACGAGCAGTACTTC.

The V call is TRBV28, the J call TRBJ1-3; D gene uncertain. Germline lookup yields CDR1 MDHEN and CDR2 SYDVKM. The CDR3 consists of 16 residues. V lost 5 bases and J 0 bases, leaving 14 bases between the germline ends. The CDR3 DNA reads TGTGCCAGCAGTCCACCCCGGATCCACTCTGGAAACACCATATATTTT. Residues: CASSPPRIHSGNTIYF.

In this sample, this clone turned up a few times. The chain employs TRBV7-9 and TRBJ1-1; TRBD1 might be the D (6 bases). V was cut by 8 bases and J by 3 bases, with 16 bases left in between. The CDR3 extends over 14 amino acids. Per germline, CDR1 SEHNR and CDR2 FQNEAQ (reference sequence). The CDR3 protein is CASSGEGGYTEAFF. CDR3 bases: TGTGCCAGCTCAGGGGAAGGCGGGTACACTGAAGCTTTCTTT.

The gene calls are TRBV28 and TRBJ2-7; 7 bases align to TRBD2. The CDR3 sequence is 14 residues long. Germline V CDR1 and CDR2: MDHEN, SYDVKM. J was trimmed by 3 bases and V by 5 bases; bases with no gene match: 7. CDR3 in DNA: TGTGCCAGCAGTAGCCCCCCGGGAGGCTACGAGCAGTACTTC. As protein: CASSSPPGGYEQYF. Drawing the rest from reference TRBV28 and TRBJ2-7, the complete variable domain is DVKVTQSSRYLVKRTGEKVFLECVQDMDHENMFWYRQDPGLGLRLIYFSYDVKMKEKGDIPEGYSVSREKKERFSLILESASTNQTSMYLCASSSPPGGYEQYFGPGTRLTVT.

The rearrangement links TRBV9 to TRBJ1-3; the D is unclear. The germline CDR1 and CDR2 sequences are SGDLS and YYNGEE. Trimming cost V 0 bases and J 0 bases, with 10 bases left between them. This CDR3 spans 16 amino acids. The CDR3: CASSVGHLSSGNTIYF. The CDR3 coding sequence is TGTGCCAGCAGCGTAGGGCACCTGAGCTCTGGAAACACCATATATTTT.

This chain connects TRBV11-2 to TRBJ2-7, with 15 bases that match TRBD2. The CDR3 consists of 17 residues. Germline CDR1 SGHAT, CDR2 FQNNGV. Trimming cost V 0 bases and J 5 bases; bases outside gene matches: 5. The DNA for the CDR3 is TGTGCCAGCAGCTTAGATGCGTGGACTAGCGGGAGGGACGAGCAGTACTTC. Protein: CASSLDAWTSGRDEQYF.

Here the CDR3 DNA reads TGTGCCACCCGGAGGGGTCCACTCTACGAGCAGTACTTC. Protein product: CATRRGPLYEQYF. The V call is TRBV19, the J call TRBJ2-5; D is possibly TRBD2 (6 bases). The J call may be incorrect, as the DNA end agrees better with TRBJ2-7. Germline V gene sequence: CDR1 LNHDA, CDR2 SQIVND (reference sequence). This CDR3 has 13 amino acids.

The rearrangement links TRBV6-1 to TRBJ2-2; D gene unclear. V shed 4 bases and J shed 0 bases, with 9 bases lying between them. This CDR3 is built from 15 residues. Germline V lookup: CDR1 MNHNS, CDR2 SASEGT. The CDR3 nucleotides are TGTGCCAGCAGTGTGCGACTCGCGAACACCGGGGAGCTGTTTTTT. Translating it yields CASSVRLANTGELFF.

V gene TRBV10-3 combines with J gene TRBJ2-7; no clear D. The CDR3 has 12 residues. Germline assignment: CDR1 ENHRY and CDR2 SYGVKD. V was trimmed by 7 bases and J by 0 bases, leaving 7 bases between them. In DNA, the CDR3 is TGTGCCATCAAAGGTTACTCCTACGAGCAGTACTTC. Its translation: CAIKGYSYEQYF.

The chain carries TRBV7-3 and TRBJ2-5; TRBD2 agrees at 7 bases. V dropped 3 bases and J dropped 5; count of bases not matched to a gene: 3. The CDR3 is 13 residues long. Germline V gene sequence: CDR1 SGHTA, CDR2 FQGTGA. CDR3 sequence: CASSFQGGETQYF. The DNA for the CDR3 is TGTGCCAGCAGCTTCCAGGGAGGGGAGACCCAGTACTTC.

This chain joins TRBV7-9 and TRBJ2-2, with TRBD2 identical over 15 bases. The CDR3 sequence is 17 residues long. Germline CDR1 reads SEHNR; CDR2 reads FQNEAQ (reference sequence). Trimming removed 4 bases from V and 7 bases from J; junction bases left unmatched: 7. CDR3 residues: CASSSRGGLAGGGELFF. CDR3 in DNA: TGTGCCAGCAGCTCCCGAGGGGGACTAGCGGGAGGCGGGGAGCTGTTTTTT.

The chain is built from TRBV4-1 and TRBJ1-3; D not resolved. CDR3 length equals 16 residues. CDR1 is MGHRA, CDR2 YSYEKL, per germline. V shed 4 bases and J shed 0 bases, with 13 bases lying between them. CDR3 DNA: TGCGCCAGCAGCCCCTCATGGGTTTTCTCTGGAAACACCATATATTTT. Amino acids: CASSPSWVFSGNTIYF.

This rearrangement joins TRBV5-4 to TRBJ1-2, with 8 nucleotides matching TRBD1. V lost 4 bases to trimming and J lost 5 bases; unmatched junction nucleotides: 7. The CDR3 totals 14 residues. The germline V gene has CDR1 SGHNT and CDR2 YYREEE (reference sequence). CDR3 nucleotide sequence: TGTGCCAGCAGCCGGCCTGACAGGGGTTATGGCTACACCTTC. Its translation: CASSRPDRGYGYTF.

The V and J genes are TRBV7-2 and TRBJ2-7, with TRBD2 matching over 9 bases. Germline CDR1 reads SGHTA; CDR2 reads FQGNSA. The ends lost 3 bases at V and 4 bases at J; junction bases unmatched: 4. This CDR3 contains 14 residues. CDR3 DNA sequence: TGTGCCAGCAGCTTTCGGACTAGCGTATACGAGCAGTACTTC. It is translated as CASSFRTSVYEQYF. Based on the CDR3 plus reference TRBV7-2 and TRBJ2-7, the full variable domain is GAGVSQSPSNKVTEKGKDVELRCDPISGHTALYWYRQSLGQGLEFLIYFQGNSAPDKSGLPSDRFSAERTGGSVSTLTIQRTQQEDSAVYLCASSFRTSVYEQYFGPGTRLTVT.

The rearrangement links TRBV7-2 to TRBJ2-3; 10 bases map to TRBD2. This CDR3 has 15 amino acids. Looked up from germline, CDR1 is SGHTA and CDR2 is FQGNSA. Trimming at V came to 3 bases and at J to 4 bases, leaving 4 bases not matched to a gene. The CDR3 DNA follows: TGTGCCAGCAGCTTCTCAGCGGGGGGGGCAGATACGCAGTATTTT. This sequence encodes CASSFSAGGADTQYF.

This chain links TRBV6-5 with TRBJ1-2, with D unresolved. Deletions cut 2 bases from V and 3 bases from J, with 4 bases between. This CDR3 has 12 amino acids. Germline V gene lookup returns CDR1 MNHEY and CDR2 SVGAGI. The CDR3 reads CASSYRDYGYTF. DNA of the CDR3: TGTGCCAGCAGTTACCGGGACTATGGCTACACCTTC.

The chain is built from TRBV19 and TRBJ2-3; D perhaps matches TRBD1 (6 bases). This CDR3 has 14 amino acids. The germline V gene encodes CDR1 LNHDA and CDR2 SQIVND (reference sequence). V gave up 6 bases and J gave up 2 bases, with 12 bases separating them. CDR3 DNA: TGTGCCAGTAGCAGACAGGATTCCACAGATACGCAGTATTTT. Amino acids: CASSRQDSTDTQYF.

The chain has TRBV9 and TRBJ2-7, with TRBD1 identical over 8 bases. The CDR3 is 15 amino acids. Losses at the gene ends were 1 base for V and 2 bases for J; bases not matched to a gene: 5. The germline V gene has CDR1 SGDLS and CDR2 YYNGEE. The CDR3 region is CASSVRTGLTYEQYF. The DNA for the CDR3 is TGTGCCAGCAGCGTAAGGACAGGGCTGACCTACGAGCAGTACTTC.

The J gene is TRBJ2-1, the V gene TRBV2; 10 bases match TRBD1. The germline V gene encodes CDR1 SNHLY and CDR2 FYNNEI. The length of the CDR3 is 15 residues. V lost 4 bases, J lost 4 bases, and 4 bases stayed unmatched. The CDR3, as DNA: TGTGCCAGCAGTGGAGACAGGGGGCTGTACAATGAGCAGTTCTTC. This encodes CASSGDRGLYNEQFF.

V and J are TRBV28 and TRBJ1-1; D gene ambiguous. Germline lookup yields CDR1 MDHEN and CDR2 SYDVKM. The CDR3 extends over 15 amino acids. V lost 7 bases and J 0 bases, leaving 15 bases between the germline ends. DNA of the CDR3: TGTGCCAGCACCCCGAGTGAGACCCTGAACACTGAAGCTTTCTTT. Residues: CASTPSETLNTEAFF. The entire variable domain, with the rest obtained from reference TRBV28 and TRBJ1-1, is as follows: DVKVTQSSRYLVKRTGEKVFLECVQDMDHENMFWYRQDPGLGLRLIYFSYDVKMKEKGDIPEGYSVSREKKERFSLILESASTNQTSMYLCASTPSETLNTEAFFGQGTRLTVV.

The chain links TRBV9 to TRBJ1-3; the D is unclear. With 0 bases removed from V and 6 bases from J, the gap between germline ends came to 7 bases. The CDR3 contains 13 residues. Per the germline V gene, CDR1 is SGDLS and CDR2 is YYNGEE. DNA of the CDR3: TGTGCCAGCAGCGTAGCGGACCCAAACACCATATATTTT. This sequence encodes CASSVADPNTIYF.

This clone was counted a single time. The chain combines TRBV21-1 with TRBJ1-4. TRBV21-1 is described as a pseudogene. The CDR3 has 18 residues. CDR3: CASSKDREGLEAREKLFF. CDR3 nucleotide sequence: TGTGCCAGCAGCAAAGATAGAGAAGGCCTAGAAGCGAGGGAAAAACTGTTTTTT.

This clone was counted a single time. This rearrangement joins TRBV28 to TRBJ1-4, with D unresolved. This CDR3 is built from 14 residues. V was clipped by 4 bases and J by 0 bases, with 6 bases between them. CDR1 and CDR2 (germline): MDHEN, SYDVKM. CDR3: CASSSTTTNEKLFF. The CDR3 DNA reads TGTGCCAGCAGTTCGACGACAACTAATGAAAAACTGTTTTTT.

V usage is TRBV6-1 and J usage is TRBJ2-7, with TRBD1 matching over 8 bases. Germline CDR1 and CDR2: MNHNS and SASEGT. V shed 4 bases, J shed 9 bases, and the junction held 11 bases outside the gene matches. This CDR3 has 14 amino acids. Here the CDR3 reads CASSVPGQVRAQYF. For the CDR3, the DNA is TGTGCCAGCAGTGTTCCGGGACAGGTACGAGCGCAGTACTTC.

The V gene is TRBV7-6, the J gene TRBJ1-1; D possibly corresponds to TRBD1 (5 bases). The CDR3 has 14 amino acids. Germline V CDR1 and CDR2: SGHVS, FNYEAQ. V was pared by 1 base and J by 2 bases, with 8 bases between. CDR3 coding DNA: TGTGCCAGCAGCTTAGGTAGGGGTAACACTGAAGCTTTCTTT. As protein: CASSLGRGNTEAFF.

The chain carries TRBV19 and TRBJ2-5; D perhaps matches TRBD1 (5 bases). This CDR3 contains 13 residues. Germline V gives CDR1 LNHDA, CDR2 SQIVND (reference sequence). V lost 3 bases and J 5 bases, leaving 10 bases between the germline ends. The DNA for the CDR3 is TGTGCCAGTAGTATGGGGCTCCGGGAGACCCAGTACTTC. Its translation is CASSMGLRETQYF. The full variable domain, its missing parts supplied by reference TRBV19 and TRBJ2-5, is DGGITQSPKYLFRKEGQNVTLSCEQNLNHDAMYWYRQDPGQGLRLIYYSQIVNDFQKGDIAEGYSVSREKKESFPLTVTSAQKNPTAFYLCASSMGLRETQYFGPGTRLLVL.

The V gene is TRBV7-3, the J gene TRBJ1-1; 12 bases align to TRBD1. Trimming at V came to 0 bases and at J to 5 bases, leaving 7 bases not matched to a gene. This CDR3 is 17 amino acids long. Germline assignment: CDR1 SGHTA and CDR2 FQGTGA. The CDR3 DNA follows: TGTGCCAGCAGCTTAACAGGGACAGGGGGCATGGGGACTGAAGCTTTCTTT. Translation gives CASSLTGTGGMGTEAFF.

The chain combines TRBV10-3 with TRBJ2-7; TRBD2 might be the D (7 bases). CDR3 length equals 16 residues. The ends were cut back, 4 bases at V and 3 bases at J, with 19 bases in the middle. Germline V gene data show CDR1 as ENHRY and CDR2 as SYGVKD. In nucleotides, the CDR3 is TGTGCCATCAGTGGACGAGGGGGGGCCAACCTCTACGAGCAGTACTTC. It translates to CAISGRGGANLYEQYF.

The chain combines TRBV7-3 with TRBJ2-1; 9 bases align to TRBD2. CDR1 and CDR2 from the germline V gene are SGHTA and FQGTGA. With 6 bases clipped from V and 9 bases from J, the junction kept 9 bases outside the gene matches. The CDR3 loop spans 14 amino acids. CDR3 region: CASSPGLALGEQFF. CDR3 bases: TGTGCCAGCAGTCCGGGACTAGCACTTGGTGAGCAGTTCTTC.